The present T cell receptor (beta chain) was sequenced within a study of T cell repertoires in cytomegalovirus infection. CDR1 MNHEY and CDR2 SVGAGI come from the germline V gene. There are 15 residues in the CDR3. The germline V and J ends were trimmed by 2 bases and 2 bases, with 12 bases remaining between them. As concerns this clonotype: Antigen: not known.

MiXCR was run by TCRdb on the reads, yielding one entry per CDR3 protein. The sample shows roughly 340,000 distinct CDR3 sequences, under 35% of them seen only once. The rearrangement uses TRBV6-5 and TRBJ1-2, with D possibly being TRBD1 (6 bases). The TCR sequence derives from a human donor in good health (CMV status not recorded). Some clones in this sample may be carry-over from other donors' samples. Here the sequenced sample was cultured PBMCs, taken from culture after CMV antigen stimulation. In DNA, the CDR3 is TGTGCCAGCAGTTACCTCCCGGGGGGCAACTATGGCTACACCTTC. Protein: CASSYLPGGNYGYTF.